The rows below give T cell receptor beta chains drawn from one sample of a study of shared clonotypes between healthy human individuals. The repertoire was sequenced with immunoSEQ multiplex PCR; TCRdb's copy has only in-frame clones and lacks some. The sample carries just under 350,000 clones, 73% recorded once. The sequenced sample was memory CD4+ T cells sorted from blood. These receptor sequences come from a man aged 25-40 years in good health. Both conserved end residues are part of each CDR3. The D gene is left open where the match is weak. Size tells how often a clone was seen (once, few, many) or the class of an expanded clone, and some rows leave it out.

v_call	j_call	d_call	clone_size	cdr3_nt	cdr3_aa
TRBV5-1	TRBJ2-7	TRBD2	NA	TGCGCCAGCAGCTTGAATTCGGGACTAGCGGGAGACGAGCAGTACTTC	CASSLNSGLAGDEQYF
TRBV7-9	TRBJ2-7	TRBD2	NA	TGTGCCAGCAGCTTAGCAGGGGAGGGCGAGCAGTACTTC	CASSLAGEGEQYF
TRBV5-1	TRBJ2-3	NA	NA	TGCGCCAGCAGCCCTACTAGAGATACGCAGTATTTT	CASSPTRDTQYF
TRBV27	TRBJ2-7	TRBD2	NA	TGTGCCAGCAGTTTATTTAGCGGGAGGGACAACGAGCAGTACTTC	CASSLFSGRDNEQYF
TRBV5-1	TRBJ1-2	NA	NA	TGCGCCAGCAGCTTGGTGTCACAAGCCGGCCCGTATGGCTACACCTTC	CASSLVSQAGPYGYTF
TRBV4-2	TRBJ2-7	TRBD1	many	TGTGCCAGCAGCCAAGAAACAGGGGCTTTCTACGAGCAGTACTTC	CASSQETGAFYEQYF
TRBV9	TRBJ1-2	NA	NA	TGTGCCAGCAGCGGACATCGTAACTATGGCTACACCTTC	CASSGHRNYGYTF
TRBV5-1	TRBJ2-3	TRBD1	NA	TGCGCCAGCAGCTTGGGGGACAGGCTCACAGATACGCAGTATTTT	CASSLGDRLTDTQYF
TRBV5-4	TRBJ2-2	TRBD2	once	TGTGCCAGCAGTAGGTCGACTAGCGTGACCGGGGAGCTGTTTTTT	CASSRSTSVTGELFF
TRBV7-3	TRBJ2-5	TRBD2	once	TGTGCCAGCAGCCTTGGACTAGCGGGAGTACAGACCCAGTACTTC	CASSLGLAGVQTQYF
TRBV6-1	TRBJ1-5	NA	NA	TGTGCCAGCAGTGTAGGGGCCACTCAATATAGCAATCAGCCCCAGCATTTT	CASSVGATQYSNQPQHF
TRBV21-1	TRBJ2-3	NA	NA	TGTGCCAGCAGCAAAGGGACCTCGGCGTCAGATACGCAGTATTTT	CASSKGTSASDTQYF
TRBV4-1	TRBJ2-5	TRBD2	NA	TGCGCCAGCAGCCAAGATCGGCTAGCGGGAGTTGCCCAAGAGACCCAGTACTTC	CASSQDRLAGVAQETQYF
TRBV5-1	TRBJ2-1	NA	NA	TGCGCCAGCAGCTTAGGGAATTGGGGCTACAATGAGCAGTTCTTC	CASSLGNWGYNEQFF
TRBV5-5	TRBJ1-4	NA	once	TGTGCCAGCAGCCGGACAATCGGCGAGGAAAAACTGTTTTTT	CASSRTIGEEKLFF
TRBV14	TRBJ1-3	NA	NA	TGTGCCAGCAGCCTTGAAGTCTTGGGAAACACCATATATTTT	CASSLEVLGNTIYF
TRBV5-5	TRBJ1-4	NA	few	TGTGCCAGCAGCCGGAGTTTGAGGGTAACTAATGAAAAACTGTTTTTT	CASSRSLRVTNEKLFF
TRBV10-1	TRBJ2-7	NA	NA	TGCGCCAGCAGTGAAGCGGTAGCCTACGAGCAGTACTTC	CASSEAVAYEQYF
TRBV5-1	TRBJ2-1	NA	once	TGCGCCAGCAGCTTGGGAGGGGCCTCCAGCCCCCATGAGCAGTTCTTC	CASSLGGASSPHEQFF
TRBV10-3	TRBJ1-2	NA	few	TGTGCCATGAGAAAGGGGACGTTGAATGGCTACACCTTC	CAMRKGTLNGYTF
TRBV29-1	TRBJ2-3	NA	NA	TGCAGCGTTGCGACAGATACGCAGTATTTT	CSVATDTQYF
TRBV18	TRBJ2-1	TRBD2	few	TGTGCCAGCTCACCTACCTTGGCGGGAGGGACCTACAATGAGCAGTTCTTC	CASSPTLAGGTYNEQFF
TRBV6-5	TRBJ1-2	NA	NA	TGTGCCAGCAGTTACGGTACTTTCGGCAGCTATGGCTACACCTTC	CASSYGTFGSYGYTF